This record looks at one T cell receptor (beta chain) sequence and its context. Its antigen is not identified. The primer mix had 60 Vbeta and 13 Jbeta primers. Sequenced by immunoSEQ multiplex PCR; TCRdb stores in-frame clones only, minus some. Of 150,000 to 200,000 clones detected, 70% to 80% appear once; the ten largest clones hold 13% to 15%. The sample is drawn from a study of cytomegalovirus exposure and HLA in healthy donors. The study's findings and limits: Sequence variants that were highly shared formed a cluster that was likely a sequencing artifact.

Trimming took off 0 bases at V and 2 bases at J, with 11 bases between the two ends. Per germline, CDR1 SGHVS and CDR2 FQNEAQ. CDR3 length: 16 residues. This sequence joins TRBV7-8 and TRBJ2-1; D call uncertain. Sequences were obtained from PBMCs. The receptor's source is a woman younger than 45 in good health and CMV-seropositive. CDR3 coding DNA: TGTGCCAGCAGCTTAGCGTTCTCCTACGCCTACAATGAGCAGTTCTTC. Encoded protein: CASSLAFSYAYNEQFF. Full variable domain (missing parts from reference TRBV7-8 and TRBJ2-1): GAGVSQSPRYKVAKRGQDVALRCDPISGHVSLFWYQQALGQGPEFLTYFQNEAQLDKSGLPSDRFFAERPEGSVSTLKIQRTQQEDSAVYLCASSLAFSYAYNEQFFGPGTRLTVL.